This TCR beta chain was captured by sequencing in a study of T cell responses to AZD1222 COVID-19 vaccine. Broader study findings: Clonal diversity was possibly underestimated, and white British individuals and females predominated among donors. Repertoires were collected only later (after the peak T cell response had occurred). Mapped onto spike, vaccine-associated CD4 TCRs spanned it and were dominant at 160-218 and 743-854. Reports indicate that nearly half of spike-specific TCRs are directed at unmutated variant regions.

Trimming shortened V by 2 bases and J by 5 bases, and 7 bases separated the two germline ends. This CDR3 has 13 residues. From germline, CDR1 is MNHEY and CDR2 SVGEGT. For this clone: Its specificity is unknown.

Produced via immunoSEQ multiplex PCR; TCRdb's table is partial and in-frame only. The sample has approximately 140,000 clones; roughly nine tenths are singletons. The sample was peripheral blood, taken 28 days after the second dose of the MenACWY control vaccine. The chain recombines TRBV6-2 or TRBV6-3 with TRBJ1-5; D ambiguous. The TCR comes from an adult who received the MenACWY meningococcal vaccine as a control. The CDR3 sequence is CASSYGEYQPQHF. CDR3 DNA sequence: TGTGCCAGCAGTTACGGGGAGTATCAGCCCCAGCATTTT.